These T cell receptor gamma chains were read from a single sample in a study of Vδ1+ human thymocytes. TCRdb called clones anew from the multiplex PCR reads with CATT. The sample records approximately 40,000 gamma-chain clones, 20% to 25% being singletons. The specimen sequenced was Vdelta1+ gamma-delta thymocytes from the thymus. These TCRs come from a girl in the first two years of life who had congenital heart surgery. Both conserved end residues are trimmed from each CDR3. Each record gives: V gene, J gene, CDR3 protein.

V: TRGV8; J: TRGJ1/TRGJ2; CDR3: ATWDRPGNYYKKL
V: TRGV4; J: TRGJP2; CDR3: ATWDRQNSSDWIKT
V: TRGV8; J: TRGJP2; CDR3: ATWDSRGDWIKT
V: TRGV9; J: TRGJ1/TRGJ2; CDR3: ALWEAHPDKKL
V: TRGV2; J: TRGJ1/TRGJ2; CDR3: ATWDRRYKKL
V: TRGV4; J: TRGJ1/TRGJ2; CDR3: ATWDGVYYKKL
V: TRGV9; J: TRGJ1/TRGJ2; CDR3: ALWEALYYKKL
V: TRGV3; J: TRGJ1/TRGJ2; CDR3: ATWDGTPYYTKL
V: TRGV4; J: TRGJP2; CDR3: ATWDGPLSDWIKT
V: TRGV9; J: TRGJP2; CDR3: ALWEVLGWIKT
V: TRGV9; J: TRGJ1/TRGJ2; CDR3: ALWEVQGDYYKKL
V: TRGV9; J: TRGJ1/TRGJ2; CDR3: ALWEAPYRKKL
V: TRGV8; J: TRGJ1/TRGJ2; CDR3: ATWDPFYYKKL
V: TRGV3; J: TRGJ1/TRGJ2; CDR3: ATWDRLRYKKL
V: TRGV9; J: TRGJ1/TRGJ2; CDR3: ALWEVLGYKKL
V: TRGV3; J: TRGJ1/TRGJ2; CDR3: ATWDRPDLSNYKKL
V: TRGV9; J: TRGJ1/TRGJ2; CDR3: ALWEQYYKKL
V: TRGV4; J: TRGJ1/TRGJ2; CDR3: ATWDGVYKKL
V: TRGV2; J: TRGJP2; CDR3: ATWDGPGVGSDWIKT
V: TRGV8; J: TRGJ1/TRGJ2; CDR3: ATWGSSYYKKL
V: TRGV2; J: TRGJ1/TRGJ2; CDR3: ATWDGPEVYYKKL
V: TRGV8; J: TRGJ1/TRGJ2; CDR3: ATWGYYKKL